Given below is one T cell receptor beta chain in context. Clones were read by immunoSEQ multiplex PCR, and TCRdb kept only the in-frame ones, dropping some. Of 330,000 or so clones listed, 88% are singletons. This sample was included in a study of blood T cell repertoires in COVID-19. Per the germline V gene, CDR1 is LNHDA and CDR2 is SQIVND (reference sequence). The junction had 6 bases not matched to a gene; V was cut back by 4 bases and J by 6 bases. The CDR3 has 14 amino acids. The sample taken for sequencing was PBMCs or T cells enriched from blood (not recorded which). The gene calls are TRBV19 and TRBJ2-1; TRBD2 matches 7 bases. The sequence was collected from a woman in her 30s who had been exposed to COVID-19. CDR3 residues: CASSTGLERNEQFF. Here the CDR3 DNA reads TGTGCCAGTAGTACTGGACTAGAACGCAATGAGCAGTTCTTC.